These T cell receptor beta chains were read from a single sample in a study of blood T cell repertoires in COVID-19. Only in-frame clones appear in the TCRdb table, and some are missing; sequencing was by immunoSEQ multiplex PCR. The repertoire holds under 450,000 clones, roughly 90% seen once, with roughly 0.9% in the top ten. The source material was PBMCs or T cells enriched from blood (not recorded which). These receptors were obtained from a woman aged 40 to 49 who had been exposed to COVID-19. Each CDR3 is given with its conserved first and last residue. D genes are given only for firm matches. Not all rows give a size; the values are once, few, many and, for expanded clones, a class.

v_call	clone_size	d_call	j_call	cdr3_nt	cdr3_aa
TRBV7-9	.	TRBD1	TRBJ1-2	TGTGCCAGCAGCCCCAGGACAGGGGCGAACTATGGCTACACCTTC	CASSPRTGANYGYTF
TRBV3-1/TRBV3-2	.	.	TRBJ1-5	TGTGCCAGCAGCCAAGAAAGGGGGGGGCGGAATCAGCCCCAGCATTTT	CASSQERGGRNQPQHF
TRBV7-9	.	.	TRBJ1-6	TGTGCCAGCAGCCTTTACACAGGAGCACCCCTCCACTTT	CASSLYTGAPLHF
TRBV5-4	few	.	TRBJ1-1	TGTGCCAGCAGCCGAGAGGTTTTCGGCACTGAAGCTTTCTTT	CASSREVFGTEAFF
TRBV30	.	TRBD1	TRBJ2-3	TGTGCCTGGAGTAACAGGGACAGGGACGCAGATACGCAGTATTTT	CAWSNRDRDADTQYF
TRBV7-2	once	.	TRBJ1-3	TGTGCCAGCAGCAAGACCCTATCGACAGATAGCCTCTCTGGAAACACCATATATTTT	CASSKTLSTDSLSGNTIYF
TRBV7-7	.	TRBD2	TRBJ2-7	TGTGCTAGCAGTCCTCTAGCGGGAGTTGGTGAGCAGTACTTC	CASSPLAGVGEQYF
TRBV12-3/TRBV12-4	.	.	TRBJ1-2	TGTGCCAGCAGTGCACAGGGAAGGTATGGCTACACCTTC	CASSAQGRYGYTF
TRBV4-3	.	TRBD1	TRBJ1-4	TGCGCCAGCAGCCAGCTACAGGGGGCCGGAGAAAAACTGTTTTTT	CASSQLQGAGEKLFF
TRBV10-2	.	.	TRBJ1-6	TGCGCCAGCAGTGAGGCAGCCAGGGCCAATTCACCCCTCCACTTT	CASSEAARANSPLHF
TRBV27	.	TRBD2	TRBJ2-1	TGTGCCAGCAGCCGACTAGCGGGAGGGCCGGAGCAGTTCTTC	CASSRLAGGPEQFF
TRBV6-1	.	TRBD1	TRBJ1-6	TGTGCCAGCAGTGGGGTGGGACAGCTCCCTCGGAGGGTGAATAATTCACCCCTCCACTTT	CASSGVGQLPRRVNNSPLHF
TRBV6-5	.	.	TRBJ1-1	TGTGCCAGCAGAACCACAGGGTTGGCGAACACTGAAGCTTTCTTT	CASRTTGLANTEAFF
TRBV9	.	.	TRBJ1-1	TGTGCCAGCAGCGTAGATCGGGGGGCAAGGGCTGAAGCTTTCTTT	CASSVDRGARAEAFF
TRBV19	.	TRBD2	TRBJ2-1	TGTGCCAGTAGTATAGGAAGACTAGCGGACAATGAGCAGTTCTTC	CASSIGRLADNEQFF
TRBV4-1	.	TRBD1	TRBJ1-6	TGCGCCAGCAGCCAAGTAGACAGGGTATATTCACCCCTCCACTTT	CASSQVDRVYSPLHF
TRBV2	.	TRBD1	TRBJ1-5	TGTGCCAGCAGTGATCGCGGCCCCGGGACAGGGATTGGACAGCCCCAGCATTTT	CASSDRGPGTGIGQPQHF
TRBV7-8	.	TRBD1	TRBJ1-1	TGTGCCAGCAGCCGTGACAGGGGTAGACTCTACACTGAAGCTTTCTTT	CASSRDRGRLYTEAFF
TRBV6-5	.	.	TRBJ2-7	TGTGCCAGCAGTTACTCTGGGGATGGAGGGTCCTACGAGCAGTACTTC	CASSYSGDGGSYEQYF
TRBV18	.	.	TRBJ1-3	TGTGCCAGCTCACCAAAACAGGGCCAAAGAGGTCTCTCTGGAAACACCATATATTTT	CASSPKQGQRGLSGNTIYF
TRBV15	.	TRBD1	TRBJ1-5	TGTGCCACCAGCCCTCCCTGGACAGGAGTCAATCAGCCCCAGCATTTT	CATSPPWTGVNQPQHF
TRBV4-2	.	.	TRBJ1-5	TGTGCCAGCAGCCAAGATAATGGCATGTATAGCAATCAGCCCCAGCATTTT	CASSQDNGMYSNQPQHF
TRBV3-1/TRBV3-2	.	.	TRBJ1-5	TGTGCCAGCAGCCCAGGGACACCTAGGCAGCCCCAGCATTTT	CASSPGTPRQPQHF
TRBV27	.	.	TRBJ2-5	TGTGCCAGCAGTTTCTTGCGGCAAGAGACCCAGTACTTC	CASSFLRQETQYF
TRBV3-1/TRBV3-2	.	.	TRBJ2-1	TGTGCCAGCAGCCACTCTAGCGACCCCTACAATGAGCAGTTCTTC	CASSHSSDPYNEQFF
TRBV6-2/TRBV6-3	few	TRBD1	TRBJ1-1	TGTGCCAGCAGTTACATGGGACAGGCGAACACTGAAGCTTTCTTT	CASSYMGQANTEAFF
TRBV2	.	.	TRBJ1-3	TGTGCCAGCAGACCTGAACTGTCTGGAAACACCATATATTTT	CASRPELSGNTIYF
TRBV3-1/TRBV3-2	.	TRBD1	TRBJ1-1	TGTGCCAGCAGCCAAAAGGGGGCGCGAACTGAAGCTTTCTTT	CASSQKGARTEAFF
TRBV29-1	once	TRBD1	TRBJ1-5	TGCAGCGTCAGACAGGGGGACCAGCCCCAGCATTTT	CSVRQGDQPQHF
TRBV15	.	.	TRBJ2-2	TGTGCCACCAGCAGAGATTTTGGGTTGGTAGGGAGGAACACCGGGGAGCTGTTTTTT	CATSRDFGLVGRNTGELFF
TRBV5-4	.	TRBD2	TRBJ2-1	TGTGCCAGCAGCCGGGGCCCGGGACTAGACTACAATGAGCAGTTCTTC	CASSRGPGLDYNEQFF
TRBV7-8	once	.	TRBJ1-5	TGTGCCAGCAGCTTATCCAGTTATAGCAATCAGCCCCAGCATTTT	CASSLSSYSNQPQHF
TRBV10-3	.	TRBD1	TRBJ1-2	TGTGCCATCAGTGAGGTCGGGGGACAGGGTTTCTATGGCTACACCTTC	CAISEVGGQGFYGYTF
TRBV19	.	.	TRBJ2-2	TGTGCCAGTAGTAGAGGGACGAACACCGGGGAGCTGTTTTTT	CASSRGTNTGELFF
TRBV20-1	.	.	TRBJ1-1	TGCAGTGCTAGTGTCAACATGAACACTGAAGCTTTCTTT	CSASVNMNTEAFF
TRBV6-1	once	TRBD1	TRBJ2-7	TGTGCCAGCAGTGAAGCGCGGCAGGGGGCTTACGAGCAGTACTTC	CASSEARQGAYEQYF
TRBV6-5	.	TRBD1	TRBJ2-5	TGTGCCAGCAGTTTACGGGACAGGGGGCAAGAGACCCAGTACTTC	CASSLRDRGQETQYF
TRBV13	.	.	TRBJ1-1	TGTGCCAGCAGCTCAGGGGACTCCAACACTGAAGCTTTCTTT	CASSSGDSNTEAFF
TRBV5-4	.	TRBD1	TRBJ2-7	TGTGCCAGCATTAAGGGAAGAGTCGGACAGGGGGCAACTACCTACGAGCAGTACTTC	CASIKGRVGQGATTYEQYF
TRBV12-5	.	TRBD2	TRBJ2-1	TGTGCTAGTGGACTTGGGACTAGCGGGAGGGGCGACAATGAGCAGTTCTTC	CASGLGTSGRGDNEQFF
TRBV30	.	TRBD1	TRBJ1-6	TGTGCCTGGAGGGGTACCGGGACAGGGCCTTATTCACCCCTCCACTTT	CAWRGTGTGPYSPLHF
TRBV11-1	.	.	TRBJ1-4	TGTGCCAGCAGCCTAACAGCGGTTTCAACTAATGAAAAACTGTTTTTT	CASSLTAVSTNEKLFF
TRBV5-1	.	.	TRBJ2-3	TGCGCCAGCAGCTTGGCGGGAAGACGATCAACAAACACAGATACGCAGTATTTT	CASSLAGRRSTNTDTQYF